This T cell receptor (beta chain) emerged from a study of blood T cell repertoires in COVID-19. The overall study: Acute-phase and convalescent COVID-19 samples originated in the United States, Italy and Spain. Nucleic acid was either cDNA or gDNA, and it came from T cells, B-cell-depleted T cells, or PBMCs.

V shed 2 bases and J shed 2 bases, with 9 bases lying between them. The CDR3 contains 15 residues. Germline values: CDR1 LGHNT, CDR2 FRNRAP. This clone was seen a few times. In the source study's methods: Amplified reference gene primers provided the basis for estimating nucleated cell counts. Profiled with immunoSEQ multiplex PCR; TCRdb holds only in-frame clones, not every one. The V and J calls and the clone size are those of that table, but D and trimming were determined from the DNA. The sample has about 200,000 clones, 86% seen once. V usage is TRBV12-5 and J usage is TRBJ2-2; D not certain. The TCR sequence derives from a woman in her 70s with acute or convalescent COVID-19. The material sequenced was peripheral blood. DNA of the CDR3: TGTGCTAGTGGTTTGATCATTAGTAACACCGGGGAGCTGTTTTTT. Its protein product is CASGLIISNTGELFF.